This T cell receptor beta chain was identified during a study of blood T cell repertoires in COVID-19. Study as a whole: COVID-19 samples collected from the United States, Italy and Spain covered acute and convalescent phases. From T cells, B-cell-depleted T cells, or PBMCs came the material, which was cDNA or gDNA.

Trimming cost V 3 bases and J 4 bases, with 9 bases left between them. Germline CDR1 reads KGHSH; CDR2 reads LQKENI. The CDR3 extends over 13 amino acids. In the authors' methods: Reference gene primer amplification gave nucleated cell count estimates. Method: immunoSEQ multiplex PCR; TCRdb's copy keeps in-frame clones and lacks some. From that table come the V and J calls and clone size; the DNA was used to work out D and trimming. Of more than 400,000 clones listed, approximately 85% are singletons. For this clone: The same CDR3 also results from other DNA sequences found in this sample.

This sequence joins TRBV18 and TRBJ1-1; D possibly corresponds to TRBD1 (5 bases). The receptor's source is a human donor in a cohort sampled during active COVID-19. The specimen sequenced was peripheral blood. The CDR3 DNA sequence: TGTGCCAGCTCACCTCAGGGTGGCACTGAAGCTTTCTTT. It translates to CASSPQGGTEAFF.